The 24 T cell receptor beta chains below come from one sample, sequenced in a study of shared clonotypes between healthy human individuals. Assay: immunoSEQ multiplex PCR; the TCRdb copy retains only in-frame clones and omits some. The sample lists about 2.4 million clones, just over 90% seen once, with roughly 0.15% in the top ten. Material: naive CD4+ T cells sorted from blood. Subset given: CD45RA+ positively selected. The source is a young man in good health.

This chain links TRBV2 with TRBJ2-7; D unresolved. The CDR3 totals 14 residues. Germline V gene sequence: CDR1 SNHLY, CDR2 FYNNEI. Trimming took 0 bases from V and 1 from J, leaving 7 bases between them. The CDR3 spells CASSEASQSYEQYF. The CDR3 DNA reads as TGTGCCAGCAGTGAAGCCAGCCAATCCTACGAGCAGTACTTC.

The chain is built from TRBV4-1 and TRBJ2-3, with 9 bases fitting TRBD2. V gave up 0 bases and J gave up 7 bases; unmatched junction bases: 11. CDR1 is MGHRA, CDR2 YSYEKL, per germline. CDR3 length equals 17 residues. The CDR3 nucleotides read TGCGCCAGCAGCCAAGAAATTGTTGCGGGGGGGCTTCATACGCAGTATTTT. It yields the protein CASSQEIVAGGLHTQYF.

The V gene is TRBV28, the J gene TRBJ1-4; D may be TRBD1 (5 bases). Germline V gene lookup returns CDR1 MDHEN and CDR2 SYDVKM. CDR3 size: 15 residues. V was trimmed by 6 bases and J by 5 bases, leaving 16 bases between them. DNA of the CDR3: TGTGCCAGCAGCCCGCTCGGGGGGTCAAATGAAAAACTGTTTTTT. This sequence encodes CASSPLGGSNEKLFF.

This chain links TRBV29-1 with TRBJ1-3; 7 bases are shared with TRBD1. V trimming: 5 bases; J trimming: 1 base; junction bases outside the gene matches: 2. This CDR3 has 13 residues. Germline loops: CDR1 SQVTM, CDR2 ANQGSEA. Written as DNA, the CDR3 is TGCAGCGTTTTGGGACAGTCTGGAAACACCATATATTTT. The encoded protein is CSVLGQSGNTIYF.

Points on this clone: This specimen includes other DNA sequences encoding the same CDR3. The CDR3 region has the DNA TGCGCCAGCAGCTTGGGAAATAACTATGGCTACACCTTC. This codes for CASSLGNNYGYTF. The chain is built from TRBV5-1 and TRBJ1-2; D is unclear. The CDR3 spans 13 residues. Germline CDR1 SGHRS, CDR2 YFSETQ. The V end was cut by 0 bases, the J end by 1 base, with 4 bases between.

V is TRBV13 and J is TRBJ2-1, with D maybe TRBD2 (6 bases). V shed 7 bases and J shed 7 bases, with 17 bases lying between them. Germline V gives CDR1 PRHDT, CDR2 FYEKMQ (reference sequence). The CDR3 consists of 14 residues. CDR3 coding DNA: TGTGCCAGCACCCGCCGACTAGTTAGTAATGAGCAGTTCTTC. Its protein is CASTRRLVSNEQFF.

This chain connects TRBV19 to TRBJ1-4; 7 nucleotides line up with TRBD1. Germline V gene lookup returns CDR1 LNHDA and CDR2 SQIVND (reference sequence). This CDR3 is built from 15 residues. V was pared by 6 bases and J by 8 bases, with 12 bases of the junction left unmatched. CDR3 sequence: CASRPDRVRAEKLFF. The CDR3 DNA reads as TGTGCCAGTAGACCCGACAGGGTGAGGGCGGAAAAACTGTTTTTT.

The chain employs TRBV11-2 and TRBJ2-5, with 7 bases lining up with TRBD2. This CDR3 is built from 17 residues. Germline V lookup: CDR1 SGHAT, CDR2 FQNNGV. Trimming cost V 1 base and J 5 bases; bases outside gene matches: 13. As DNA, the CDR3 is TGTGCCAGCAGCTTAGTCCCGACGGGGGGTGGTGCGGAGACCCAGTACTTC. It specifies CASSLVPTGGGAETQYF.

In this sample, this clone turned up once. The genes are TRBV7-9 and TRBJ2-1; no definite D call. Germline assignment: CDR1 SEHNR and CDR2 FQNEAQ (reference sequence). This CDR3 contains 15 residues. V was cut by 4 bases and J by 3 bases, with 13 bases left in between. As DNA, the CDR3 is TGTGCCAGCAGCTCGCTAGGTGGCGTCTACAATGAGCAGTTCTTC. Translation gives CASSSLGGVYNEQFF.

This clone showed up just a few times. The chain links TRBV28 to TRBJ1-1; D ambiguous. From germline, CDR1 is MDHEN and CDR2 SYDVKM. The CDR3 sequence is 14 residues long. Between the trimmed V and J ends, which lost 8 bases and 1 base, there was a span of 14 bases. The CDR3 nucleotides are TGTGCCAGCGTTACCGGGCAACCGAACACTGAAGCTTTCTTT. Translating it yields CASVTGQPNTEAFF.

The chain recombines TRBV7-2 with TRBJ2-5; 7 positions agree with TRBD1. V lost 6 bases, J lost 1 base, and 11 bases stayed unmatched. CDR1 and CDR2 (germline): SGHTA, FQGNSA. The CDR3 is 16 residues long. The CDR3 loop reads CASSRGWGQSQETQYF. The CDR3, as DNA: TGTGCCAGCAGTCGTGGGTGGGGACAGTCCCAAGAGACCCAGTACTTC. Looking up the rest from reference TRBV7-2 and TRBJ2-5 gives the full variable domain: GAGVSQSPSNKVTEKGKDVELRCDPISGHTALYWYRQSLGQGLEFLIYFQGNSAPDKSGLPSDRFSAERTGGSVSTLTIQRTQQEDSAVYLCASSRGWGQSQETQYFGPGTRLLVL.

This clone appeared once. This chain uses TRBV30 with TRBJ1-6; 8 nucleotides align to TRBD1. Germline V lookup: CDR1 GTSNPN, CDR2 SVGIG (reference sequence). This CDR3 comprises 13 residues. Trimming cost V 3 bases and J 7 bases; bases outside gene matches: 2. DNA for the CDR3: TGTGCCTGGAGACAGGGGGGCAATTCACCCCTCCACTTT. Protein: CAWRQGGNSPLHF.

The sample holds one count of this clone. The CDR3 region is CASNPVGNQPQHF. The CDR3 DNA reads TGTGCCAGCAACCCGGTGGGCAATCAGCCCCAGCATTTT. The chain uses TRBV11-3 and TRBJ1-5, with no clear D. CDR1 is SGHNT, CDR2 YENEEA, per germline. The germline V and J ends were trimmed by 7 bases and 2 bases, with 9 bases remaining between them. The length of the CDR3 is 13 residues.

The chain's CDR3 is CASSKGTGGVVRETQYF. DNA for the CDR3: TGTGCCAGTAGTAAGGGGACAGGAGGAGTGGTTCGAGAGACCCAGTACTTC. This chain links TRBV19 with TRBJ2-5, with TRBD1 identical over 8 bases. Trimming at V came to 4 bases and at J to 4 bases, leaving 14 bases not matched to a gene. Per the germline V gene, CDR1 is LNHDA and CDR2 is SQIVND (reference sequence). The CDR3 loop spans 17 amino acids. Full variable domain (outside the CDR3, taken from reference TRBV19 and TRBJ2-5): DGGITQSPKYLFRKEGQNVTLSCEQNLNHDAMYWYRQDPGQGLRLIYYSQIVNDFQKGDIAEGYSVSREKKESFPLTVTSAQKNPTAFYLCASSKGTGGVVRETQYFGPGTRLLVL.

CDR3 bases: TGCGCCAGCAGCGTAGGGCAGAGCGGGGATACGCAGTATTTT. This gives the protein CASSVGQSGDTQYF. This sequence joins TRBV5-1 and TRBJ2-3; D is perhaps TRBD2 (6 bases). Trimming stripped 4 bases from V and 6 bases from J, with 15 bases between. CDR1 SGHRS and CDR2 YFSETQ come from the germline V gene. The CDR3 contains 14 residues.

This rearrangement joins TRBV7-9 to TRBJ2-7; TRBD2 matches at 7 bases. Germline assignment: CDR1 SEHNR and CDR2 FQNEAQ (reference sequence). The trim removed 5 bases at V and 4 bases at J, leaving 14 bases unmatched. The CDR3 is 16 residues long. The DNA of the CDR3 is TGTGCCAGCAGCCCGAGTGGGGTGGGAGGGGCTTACGAGCAGTACTTC. Translating it yields CASSPSGVGGAYEQYF.

V gene TRBV19 combines with J gene TRBJ1-4; D uncertain. The CDR3 has 16 amino acids. Trimming removed 4 bases at V and 0 bases at J, with 12 bases between. The V gene's germline CDR1 is LNHDA and CDR2 SQIVND (reference sequence). The CDR3 is CASSNQYGATNEKLFF. CDR3 DNA sequence: TGTGCCAGTAGTAACCAGTACGGTGCAACTAATGAAAAACTGTTTTTT.

V gene TRBV5-6 combines with J gene TRBJ2-7, with TRBD1 matching 10 bases. The CDR3 is made up of 15 amino acids. Germline lookup yields CDR1 SGHDT and CDR2 YYEEEE. The J segment lost 6 bases and the V segment lost 4 bases, leaving 10 bases of the junction unmatched. DNA for the CDR3: TGTGCCAGCAGCGTCTTTGACAGGGGGCGCGTCGAGCAGTACTTC. It yields the protein CASSVFDRGRVEQYF.

This sequence joins TRBV9 and TRBJ2-1; the D gene is possibly TRBD2 (6 bases). The CDR3 is 15 residues long. V dropped 4 bases and J dropped 3 bases, with 14 bases sitting between them. Germline V gene lookup returns CDR1 SGDLS and CDR2 YYNGEE. CDR3 loop: CASSTRDSVYNEQFF. The CDR3 DNA follows: TGTGCCAGCAGCACCCGGGACTCCGTCTACAATGAGCAGTTCTTC.

V and J are TRBV7-2 and TRBJ2-7; 13 bases match TRBD2. Germline trimming cut 4 bases from V and 6 bases from J; bases unmatched to any gene: 6. The CDR3 contains 15 residues. CDR1 SGHTA and CDR2 FQGNSA come from the germline V gene. The CDR3 nucleotides are TGTGCCAGCAGCTGGGAACTAGCGGGAGGGACCGAGCAGTACTTC. Residues: CASSWELAGGTEQYF.

This clone appeared once. The J gene is TRBJ2-3, the V gene TRBV4-1; 8 nucleotides match TRBD1. The CDR3 runs 15 residues. V lost 3 bases and J lost 2; bases outside the gene matches: 4. CDR1 is MGHRA and CDR2 is YSYEKL in the germline V gene. CDR3 sequence: CASSQRQGNTDTQYF. The CDR3 nucleotides read TGCGCCAGCAGCCAGAGACAGGGGAACACAGATACGCAGTATTTT.

This chain's CDR3 is CASSSSTTGGNEQYF. The CDR3 DNA follows: TGTGCCAGCAGTTCCTCGACGACAGGGGGCAACGAGCAGTACTTC. V gene TRBV6-6 combines with J gene TRBJ2-7; 10 nucleotides match TRBD1. The germline V gene has CDR1 MNHNY and CDR2 SVGAGI (reference sequence). This CDR3 region has 15 residues. V lost 4 bases, J lost 5 bases, and 8 bases stayed unmatched.

This clone was observed a single time. Distinct nucleotide sequences in the sample also encode this CDR3. The genes are TRBV5-1 and TRBJ1-2, with D uncertain. Per germline, CDR1 SGHRS and CDR2 YFSETQ. The V end was cut by 7 bases, the J end by 4 bases, with 11 bases between. The CDR3 consists of 12 residues. CDR3 sequence reads: CASSPDSYGYTF. CDR3 DNA: TGCGCCAGCTCCCCCGATTCCTATGGCTACACCTTC. Full variable domain (missing parts from reference TRBV5-1 and TRBJ1-2): KAGVTQTPRYLIKTRGQQVTLSCSPISGHRSVSWYQQTPGQGLQFLFEYFSETQRNKGNFPGRFSGRQFSNSRSEMNVSTLELGDSALYLCASSPDSYGYTFGSGTRLTVV.

The chain is built from TRBV7-9 and TRBJ2-2, with D perhaps assigned TRBD1 or TRBD2 (5 bases each). V lost 4 bases and J lost 3, with 12 bases in between. The CDR3 runs to 15 residues. From germline, CDR1 is SEHNR and CDR2 FQNEAQ (reference sequence). CDR3 DNA: TGTGCCAGCAGCTCCGGGACCCTGGACACCGGGGAGCTGTTTTTT. Residues: CASSSGTLDTGELFF.